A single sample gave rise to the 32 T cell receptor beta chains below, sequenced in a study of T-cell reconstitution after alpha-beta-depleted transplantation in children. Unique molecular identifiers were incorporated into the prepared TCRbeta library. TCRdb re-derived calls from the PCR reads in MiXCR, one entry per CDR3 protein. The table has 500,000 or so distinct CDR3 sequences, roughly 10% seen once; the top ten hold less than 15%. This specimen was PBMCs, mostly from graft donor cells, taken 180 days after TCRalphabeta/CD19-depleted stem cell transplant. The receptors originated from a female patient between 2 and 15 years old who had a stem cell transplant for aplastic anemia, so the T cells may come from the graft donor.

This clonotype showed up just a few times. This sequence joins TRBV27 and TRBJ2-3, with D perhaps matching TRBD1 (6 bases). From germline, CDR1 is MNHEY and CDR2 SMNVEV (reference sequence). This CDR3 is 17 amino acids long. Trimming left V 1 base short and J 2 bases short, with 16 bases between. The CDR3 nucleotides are TGTGCCAGCAGTTTATTCGCCAGGGGATTTGCCACAGATACGCAGTATTTT. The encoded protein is CASSLFARGFATDTQYF.

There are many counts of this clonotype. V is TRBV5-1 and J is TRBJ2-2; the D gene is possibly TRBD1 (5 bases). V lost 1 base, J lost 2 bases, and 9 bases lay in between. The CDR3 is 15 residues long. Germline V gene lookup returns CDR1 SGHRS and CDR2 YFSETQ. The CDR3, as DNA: TGCGCCAGCAGCTTGTGGCAGGGTAACACCGGGGAGCTGTTTTTT. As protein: CASSLWQGNTGELFF.

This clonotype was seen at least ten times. The CDR3 sequence is CASSLAGAGNTIYF. CDR3 sequence (DNA): TGTGCCAGCAGCTTAGCGGGGGCTGGAAACACCATATATTTT. The rearrangement links TRBV7-9 to TRBJ1-3, with D maybe TRBD1 (5 bases). The CDR3 contains 14 residues. Germline CDR1 is SEHNR and CDR2 is FQNEAQ (reference sequence). The germline V and J ends were trimmed by 0 bases and 2 bases, with 5 bases remaining between them.

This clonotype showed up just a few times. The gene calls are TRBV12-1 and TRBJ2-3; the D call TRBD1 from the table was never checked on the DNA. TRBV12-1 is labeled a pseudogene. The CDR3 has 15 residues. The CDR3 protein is CASTQTDRATDTQYF. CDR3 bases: TGTGCCAGCACCCAGACCGACAGGGCCACAGATACGCAGTATTTT.

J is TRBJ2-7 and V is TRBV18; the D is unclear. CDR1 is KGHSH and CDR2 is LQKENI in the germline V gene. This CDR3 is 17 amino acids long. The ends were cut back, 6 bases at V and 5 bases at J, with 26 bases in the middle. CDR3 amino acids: CASSHTRLKGGGNEQYF. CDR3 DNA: TGTGCCAGCTCCCATACACGGCTAAAGGGTGGTGGAAACGAGCAGTACTTC. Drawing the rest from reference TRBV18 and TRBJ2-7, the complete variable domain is NAGVMQNPRHLVRRRGQEARLRCSPMKGHSHVYWYRQLPEEGLKFMVYLQKENIIDESGMPKERFSAEFPKEGPSILRIQQVVRGDSAAYFCASSHTRLKGGGNEQYFGPGTRLTVT.

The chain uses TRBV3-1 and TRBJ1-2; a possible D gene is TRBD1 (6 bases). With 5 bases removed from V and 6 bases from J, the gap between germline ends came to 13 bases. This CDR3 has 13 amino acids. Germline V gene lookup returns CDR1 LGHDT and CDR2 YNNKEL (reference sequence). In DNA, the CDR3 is TGTGCCAGCAGCATCTACAGGGCGAATGGCTACACCTTC. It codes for CASSIYRANGYTF.

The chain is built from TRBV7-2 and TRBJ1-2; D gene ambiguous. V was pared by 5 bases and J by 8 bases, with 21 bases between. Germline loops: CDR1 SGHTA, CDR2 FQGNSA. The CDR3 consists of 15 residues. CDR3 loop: CASSQLVTGKRGYTF. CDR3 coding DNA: TGTGCCAGCAGCCAGCTCGTGACGGGAAAGAGAGGCTACACCTTC.

The DNA for the CDR3 is TGCAGTGCTAGAGATCTTGCGCGGCGTGGCTACACCTTC. Amino acid sequence: CSARDLARRGYTF. The chain uses TRBV20-1 and TRBJ1-2; D gene uncertain. The germline CDR1 and CDR2 sequences are DFQATT and SNEGSKA (reference sequence). This CDR3 contains 13 residues. V was shortened by 0 bases and J by 7 bases, with 12 bases between the two germline ends.

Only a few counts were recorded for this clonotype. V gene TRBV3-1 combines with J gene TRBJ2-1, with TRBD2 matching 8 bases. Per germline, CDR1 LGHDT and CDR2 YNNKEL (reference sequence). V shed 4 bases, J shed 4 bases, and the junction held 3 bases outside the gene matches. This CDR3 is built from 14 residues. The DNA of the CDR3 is TGTGCCAGCAGCCGGGGACTAGGATACAATGAGCAGTTCTTC. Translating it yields CASSRGLGYNEQFF.

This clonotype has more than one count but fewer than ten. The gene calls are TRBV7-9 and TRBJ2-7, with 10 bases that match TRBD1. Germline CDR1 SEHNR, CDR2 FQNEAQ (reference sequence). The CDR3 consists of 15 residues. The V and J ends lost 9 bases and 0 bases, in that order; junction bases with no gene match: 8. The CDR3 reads CASLPGQGSSYEQYV. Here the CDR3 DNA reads TGTGCCAGTCTACCGGGACAGGGGAGCTCCTACGAGCAGTACGTC.

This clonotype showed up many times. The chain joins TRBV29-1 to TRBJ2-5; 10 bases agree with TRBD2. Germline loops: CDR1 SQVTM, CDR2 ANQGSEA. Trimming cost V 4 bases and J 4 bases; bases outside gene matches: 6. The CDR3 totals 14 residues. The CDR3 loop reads CSVGASGRGETQYF. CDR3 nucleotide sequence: TGCAGCGTTGGGGCTAGCGGGAGAGGAGAGACCCAGTACTTC.

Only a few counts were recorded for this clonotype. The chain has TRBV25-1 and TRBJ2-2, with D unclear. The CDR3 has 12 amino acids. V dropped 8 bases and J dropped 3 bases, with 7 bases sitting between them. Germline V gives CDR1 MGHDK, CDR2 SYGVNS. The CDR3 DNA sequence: TGTGCCAGCTCCGGATACACCGGGGAGCTGTTTTTT. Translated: CASSGYTGELFF.

As DNA, the CDR3 is TGTGCCAGCAGCTTAGGGCCGCCCCTCAATGAAAAACTGTTTTTT. Translating it yields CASSLGPPLNEKLFF. V gene TRBV7-6 combines with J gene TRBJ1-4; D is undetermined. With 1 base removed from V and 5 bases from J, the gap between germline ends came to 11 bases. CDR1 and CDR2 from the germline V gene are SGHVS and FNYEAQ. The CDR3 runs 15 residues.

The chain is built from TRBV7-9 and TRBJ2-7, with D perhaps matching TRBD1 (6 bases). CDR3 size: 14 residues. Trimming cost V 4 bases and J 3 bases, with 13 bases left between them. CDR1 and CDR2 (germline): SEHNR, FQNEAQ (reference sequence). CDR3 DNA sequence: TGTGCCAGCAGCTCACACAGGGACGGCTACGAGCAGTACGTC. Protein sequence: CASSSHRDGYEQYV.

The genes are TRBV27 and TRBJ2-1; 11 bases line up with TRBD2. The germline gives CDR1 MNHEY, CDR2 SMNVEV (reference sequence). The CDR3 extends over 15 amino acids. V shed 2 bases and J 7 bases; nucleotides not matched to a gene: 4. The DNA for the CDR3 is TGTGCCAGCAGTTTAATAGCGGGAGGGATAAATGAGCAGTTCTTC. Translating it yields CASSLIAGGINEQFF.

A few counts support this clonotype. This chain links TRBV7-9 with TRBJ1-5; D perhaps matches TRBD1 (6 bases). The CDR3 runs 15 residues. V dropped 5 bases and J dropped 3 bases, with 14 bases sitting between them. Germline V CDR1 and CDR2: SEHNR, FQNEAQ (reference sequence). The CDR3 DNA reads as TGTGCCAGCAGCGACGCAGGGGTTCCCAATCAGCCCCAGCATTTT. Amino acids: CASSDAGVPNQPQHF.

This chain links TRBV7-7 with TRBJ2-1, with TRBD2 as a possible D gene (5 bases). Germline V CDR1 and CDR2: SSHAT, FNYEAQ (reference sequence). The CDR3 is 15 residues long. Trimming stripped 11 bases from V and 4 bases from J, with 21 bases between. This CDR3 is CAVGFVSGSYNEQFF. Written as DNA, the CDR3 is TGTGCCGTAGGGTTTGTAAGCGGATCATACAATGAGCAGTTCTTC.

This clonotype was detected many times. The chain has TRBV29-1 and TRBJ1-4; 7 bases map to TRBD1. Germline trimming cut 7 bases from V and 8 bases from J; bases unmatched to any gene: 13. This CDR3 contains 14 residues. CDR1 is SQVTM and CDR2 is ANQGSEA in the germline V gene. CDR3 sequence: CSAQRQGRREKLFF. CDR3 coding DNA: TGCAGCGCGCAGCGACAGGGAAGAAGGGAAAAACTGTTTTTT.

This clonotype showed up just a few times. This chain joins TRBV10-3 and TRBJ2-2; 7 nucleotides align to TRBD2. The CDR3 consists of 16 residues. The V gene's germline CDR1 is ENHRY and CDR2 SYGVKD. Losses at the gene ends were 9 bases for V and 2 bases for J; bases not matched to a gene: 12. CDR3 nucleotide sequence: TGTGCCATTCGTGGAAGGCTAGCGGCCAACACCGGGGAGCTGTTTTTT. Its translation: CAIRGRLAANTGELFF.

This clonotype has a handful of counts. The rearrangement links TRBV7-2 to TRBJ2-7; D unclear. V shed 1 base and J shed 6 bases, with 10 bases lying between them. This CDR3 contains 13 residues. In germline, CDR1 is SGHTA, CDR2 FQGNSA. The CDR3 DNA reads TGTGCCAGCAGCTTAGTTGGGTCCGGCGAGCAGTACGTC. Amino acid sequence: CASSLVGSGEQYV.

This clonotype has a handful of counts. The chain's CDR3 is CASSLYAGIRTDTQYF. The CDR3 DNA is TGCGCCAGCAGCTTGTATGCCGGTATACGCACAGATACGCAGTATTTT. This chain uses TRBV5-1 with TRBJ2-3, with unresolved D. The CDR3 consists of 16 residues. The V gene's germline CDR1 is SGHRS and CDR2 YFSETQ. The V gene lost 1 base and the J gene lost 1 base, with 13 bases spanning the gap. The full variable domain, with the rest looked up from reference TRBV5-1 and TRBJ2-3, is KAGVTQTPRYLIKTRGQQVTLSCSPISGHRSVSWYQQTPGQGLQFLFEYFSETQRNKGNFPGRFSGRQFSNSRSEMNVSTLELGDSALYLCASSLYAGIRTDTQYFGPGTRLTVL.

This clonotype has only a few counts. CDR3 bases: TGCGCCAGCAGCCAAGAACGCATAGCCAAAAACATTCAGTACTTC. Translation gives CASSQERIAKNIQYF. The chain is built from TRBV4-3 and TRBJ2-4; D is unresolved. There are 15 residues in the CDR3. CDR1 and CDR2 (germline): LGHNA, YSLEER. V lost 0 bases and J lost 0, with 6 bases in between.

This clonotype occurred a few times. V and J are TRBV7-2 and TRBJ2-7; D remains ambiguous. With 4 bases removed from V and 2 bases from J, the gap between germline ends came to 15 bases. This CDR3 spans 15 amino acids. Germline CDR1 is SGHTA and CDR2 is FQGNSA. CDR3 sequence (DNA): TGTGCCAGCAGCTACAACCCAGGCGTTACCTACGAGCAGTACTTC. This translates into CASSYNPGVTYEQYF. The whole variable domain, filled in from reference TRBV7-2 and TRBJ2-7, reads GAGVSQSPSNKVTEKGKDVELRCDPISGHTALYWYRQSLGQGLEFLIYFQGNSAPDKSGLPSDRFSAERTGGSVSTLTIQRTQQEDSAVYLCASSYNPGVTYEQYFGPGTRLTVT.

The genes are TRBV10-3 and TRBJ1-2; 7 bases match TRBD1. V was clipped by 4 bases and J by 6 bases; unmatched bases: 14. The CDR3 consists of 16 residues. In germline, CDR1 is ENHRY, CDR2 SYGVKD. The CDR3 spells CAISGPHLDREDGYTF. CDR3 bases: TGTGCCATCAGTGGGCCCCACCTCGACAGGGAGGATGGCTACACCTTC.

Here the CDR3 DNA reads TGTGCCAGCAGTACAGGGTCATTCAGTCAGCCCCAGCATTTT. Translating gives CASSTGSFSQPQHF. The genes are TRBV12-3 or TRBV12-4 and TRBJ1-5, with a weak D call TRBD1 (6 bases). The CDR3 length is 14 residues. Trimming took off 5 bases at V and 6 bases at J, with 14 bases between the two ends.

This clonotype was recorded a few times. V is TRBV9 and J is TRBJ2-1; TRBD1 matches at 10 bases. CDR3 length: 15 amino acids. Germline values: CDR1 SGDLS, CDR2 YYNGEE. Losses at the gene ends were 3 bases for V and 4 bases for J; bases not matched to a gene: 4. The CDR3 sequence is CASSGGQGEYNEQFF. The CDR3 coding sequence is TGTGCCAGCAGCGGTGGACAGGGGGAATACAATGAGCAGTTCTTC.

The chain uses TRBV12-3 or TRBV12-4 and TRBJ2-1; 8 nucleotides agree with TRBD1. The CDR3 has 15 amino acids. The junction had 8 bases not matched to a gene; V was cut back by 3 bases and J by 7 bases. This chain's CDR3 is CASSFGDRGMNEQFF. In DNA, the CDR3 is TGTGCCAGCAGTTTCGGTGACAGGGGTATGAATGAGCAGTTCTTC.

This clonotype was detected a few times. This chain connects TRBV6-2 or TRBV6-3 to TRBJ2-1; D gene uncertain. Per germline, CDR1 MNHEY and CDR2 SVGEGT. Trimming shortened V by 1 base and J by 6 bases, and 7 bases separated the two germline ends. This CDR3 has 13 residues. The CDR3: CASSYLPSNEQFF. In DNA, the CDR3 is TGTGCCAGCAGTTACTTACCCTCCAATGAGCAGTTCTTC.

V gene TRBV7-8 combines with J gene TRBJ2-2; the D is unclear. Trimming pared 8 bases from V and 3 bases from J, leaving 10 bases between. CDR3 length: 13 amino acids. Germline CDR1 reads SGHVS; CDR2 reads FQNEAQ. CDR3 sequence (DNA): TGTGCCAGCCACTGGACCTACACCGGGGAGCTGTTTTTT. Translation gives CASHWTYTGELFF.

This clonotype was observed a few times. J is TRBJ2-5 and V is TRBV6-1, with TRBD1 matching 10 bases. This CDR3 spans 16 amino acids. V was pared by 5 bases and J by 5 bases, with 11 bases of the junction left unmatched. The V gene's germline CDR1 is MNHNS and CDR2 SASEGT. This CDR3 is CASSKTTGGIGETQYF. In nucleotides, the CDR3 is TGTGCCAGCAGTAAAACGACAGGGGGCATTGGGGAGACCCAGTACTTC.

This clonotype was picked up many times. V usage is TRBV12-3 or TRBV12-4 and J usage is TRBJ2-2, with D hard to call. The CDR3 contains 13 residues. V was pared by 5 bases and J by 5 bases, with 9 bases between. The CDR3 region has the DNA TGTGCCAGCAGTCCCCAGGTGACCGGGGAGCTGTTTTTT. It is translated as CASSPQVTGELFF.

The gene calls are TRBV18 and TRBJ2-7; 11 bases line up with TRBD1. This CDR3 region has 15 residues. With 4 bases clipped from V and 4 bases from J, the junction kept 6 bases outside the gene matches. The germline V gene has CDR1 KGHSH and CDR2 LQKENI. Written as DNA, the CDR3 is TGTGCCAGCTCACGACCGGGACAGGGGGTTTACGAGCAGTACGTC. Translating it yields CASSRPGQGVYEQYV.